The sequence of this TCR beta chain was determined in a study of T cell responses to AZD1222 COVID-19 vaccine. Germline CDR1 SGHTA, CDR2 FQGNSA. The CDR3 contains 17 residues. Losses at the gene ends were 4 bases for V and 0 bases for J; bases not matched to a gene: 12. Overall study findings and caveats: Distributed over spike, vaccine-associated CD4 TCRs predominated at 160-218 and 743-854.

Using immunoSEQ multiplex PCR, the repertoire was profiled, and TCRdb retains in-frame clones only, with some absent. The table has roughly 150,000 clones, 80% to 95% seen once. Concerning this clone: Its antigen is not identified.

The chain uses TRBV7-2 and TRBJ2-7; the match to TRBD1 covers 7 bases. This receptor was taken from an adult in good health. The source material was peripheral blood, sampled on day 0 of AZD1222 vaccination. CDR3 sequence reads: CASSSPDRVYHSYEQYF. DNA for the CDR3: TGTGCCAGCAGCTCGCCAGACAGGGTCTATCACTCCTACGAGCAGTACTTC.